The clone carrying this T cell receptor beta chain was counted only a few times. Its target is unknown. The record originates from a study of T-cell reconstitution after alpha-beta-depleted transplantation in children. Study-wide results and limits: Surviving thymic progenitors and recipient T cells were the source of high TCRbeta diversity at day 60 in some patients. Expanded graft clones, several hundred of them, were reportedly the source of alpha-beta T cells about two months after transplant. When one year had passed after transplant, most T-cell counts and diversity came from newly produced T cells.

Preparation of the TCRbeta library used unique molecular identifiers. Each CDR3 protein gets one entry after TCRdb re-called the PCR reads with MiXCR. This table holds about 170,000 distinct CDR3 sequences, 11% found once. This CDR3 has 15 residues. V was pared by 6 bases and J by 1 base, with 5 bases of the junction left unmatched. Sequencing was performed on PBMCs, taken before TCRalphabeta/CD19-depleted stem cell transplant. This TCR derives from a boy aged 2 to 10 with acute myeloid leukemia, due to receive a stem cell transplant. This chain links TRBV12-3 or TRBV12-4 with TRBJ2-3; 9 bases are a match to TRBD1. DNA of the CDR3: TGTGCCAGCAGCAAAAGGACAGGGGGCACAGATACGCAGTATTTT. This gives the protein CASSKRTGGTDTQYF.